Listed below are T cell receptor beta chains from one sample, sequenced in a study of response to subunit inactivated influenza vaccine. TCRdb passed the RT-PCR reads through MiXCR, listing each CDR3 protein once. The repertoire holds some 150,000 distinct CDR3 sequences, with approximately 12% as singletons. The sample was also reused in another study, on T cells expressing NK-cell markers.

Sequenced material: CD8+ T cells sorted from PBMCs, taken 12 days after vaccination. These receptors came from a man aged 45-60 years who received an inactivated influenza vaccine. Each CDR3 is given with its conserved first and last residue. The order of the fields is clone size, D gene, V gene, J gene, CDR3 DNA, CDR3 protein. A D gene is named only where the DNA matches it firmly. Size is stated for part of the rows, as once, few or many counts, or as a class when the clone is expanded.

size: NA
D: NA
V: TRBV4-3
J: TRBJ2-7
DNA: TGCGCCAGCAGCCAAGTGGGGAGAGGGGGGACCTCCTACGAGCAGTACTTC
CDR3: CASSQVGRGGTSYEQYF

size: many
D: TRBD1
V: TRBV29-1
J: TRBJ1-2
DNA: TGCAGTGCAGACAGGGGCGCGGGTGGCTACACCTTC
CDR3: CSADRGAGGYTF

size: many
D: NA
V: TRBV7-6
J: TRBJ2-1
DNA: TGTGCCAGCAGCTTAGCCCCGAGCTCCTACAATGAGCAGTTCTTC
CDR3: CASSLAPSSYNEQFF

size: few
D: NA
V: TRBV29-1
J: TRBJ1-2
DNA: TGCAGCGTTGAAGACTTCCTTCGACAGGCAAACTATGGCTACACCTTC
CDR3: CSVEDFLRQANYGYTF

size: NA
D: TRBD1
V: TRBV7-9
J: TRBJ2-7
DNA: TGTGCCAGCAGCTATGGGACAGTTCCCTACAATGAGCAGTACTTC
CDR3: CASSYGTVPYNEQYF

size: few
D: NA
V: TRBV20-1
J: TRBJ2-7
DNA: TGCAGTGCTTGGGGGGAGCCCTACGAGCAGTACTTC
CDR3: CSAWGEPYEQYF

size: NA
D: NA
V: TRBV4-1
J: TRBJ2-2
DNA: TGCGCCAGCAGCCAAGTAAGCCAGCACACCGGGGAGCTGTTTTTT
CDR3: CASSQVSQHTGELFF

size: NA
D: NA
V: TRBV2
J: TRBJ2-1
DNA: TGTGCCAGCAGTACCCCTCGGGGGCCCTCCTACAATGAGCAGTTCTTC
CDR3: CASSTPRGPSYNEQFF

size: few
D: TRBD2
V: TRBV10-2
J: TRBJ2-5
DNA: TGCGCCAGCAGTGGACTAGCGGGGATCCAAGAGACCCAGTACTTC
CDR3: CASSGLAGIQETQYF

size: NA
D: NA
V: TRBV12-3/TRBV12-4
J: TRBJ1-1
DNA: TGTGCCAGCAGTTCAAGCACTGAAGCTTTCTTT
CDR3: CASSSSTEAFF

size: NA
D: TRBD2
V: TRBV4-1
J: TRBJ2-2
DNA: TGCGCCAGCAGCCAGGGGACTAGCACCGGGGAGCTGTTTTTT
CDR3: CASSQGTSTGELFF

size: few
D: NA
V: TRBV4-3
J: TRBJ1-1
DNA: TGCGCCAGCAGCCAGACAGGAATGAACACTGAAGCTTTCTTT
CDR3: CASSQTGMNTEAFF

size: few
D: NA
V: TRBV4-1
J: TRBJ2-7
DNA: TGCGCCAGCAGCCTTGGCAGCGAAACCTACGAGCAGTACTTC
CDR3: CASSLGSETYEQYF

size: NA
D: NA
V: TRBV28
J: TRBJ2-7
DNA: TGTGCCAGCAGTCTAGAGGGACCGTTCTACGAGCAGTACTTC
CDR3: CASSLEGPFYEQYF

size: NA
D: NA
V: TRBV7-9
J: TRBJ1-4
DNA: TGTGCCAGCAGCTTACGTGGTGGGCGTGAAAAACTGTTTTTT
CDR3: CASSLRGGREKLFF

size: NA
D: NA
V: TRBV6-4
J: TRBJ2-2
DNA: TGTGCCAGCAGCAGGGACGGCACCGGGGAGCTGTTTTTT
CDR3: CASSRDGTGELFF

size: NA
D: TRBD2
V: TRBV7-2
J: TRBJ2-3
DNA: TGTGCCAGCAGCTTTTTAGCGGGGGGGCCTCTCCGTCCGCAGTATTTT
CDR3: CASSFLAGGPLRPQYF

size: few
D: TRBD1
V: TRBV4-1
J: TRBJ2-1
DNA: TGCGCCAGCAGCCAAGGGTTGCGGGACAGGGTTTCCAATGAGCAGTTCTTC
CDR3: CASSQGLRDRVSNEQFF

size: many
D: NA
V: TRBV7-9
J: TRBJ2-3
DNA: TGTGCCAGCAGTTTTCGGACAGATACGCAGTATTTT
CDR3: CASSFRTDTQYF

size: few
D: TRBD1
V: TRBV5-1
J: TRBJ2-7
DNA: TGCGCCAGCAGCCTGACAAGGATGGGACAGGGACCCTACGAGCAGTACTTC
CDR3: CASSLTRMGQGPYEQYF

size: many
D: NA
V: TRBV4-3
J: TRBJ2-1
DNA: TGCGCCAGCAGCCAAGGCGGCTCCCTGCCCAATGAGCAGTTCTTC
CDR3: CASSQGGSLPNEQFF

size: few
D: NA
V: TRBV7-2
J: TRBJ1-2
DNA: TGTGCCAGCAGCTTCCTCAGGGGAAATGGCTACACCTTC
CDR3: CASSFLRGNGYTF

size: many
D: NA
V: TRBV12-3/TRBV12-4
J: TRBJ2-2
DNA: TGTGCCAGCATCGACGGGGGTTTCAACACCGGGGAGCTGTTTTTT
CDR3: CASIDGGFNTGELFF

size: NA
D: NA
V: TRBV9
J: TRBJ2-5
DNA: TGTGCCAGCAGCGTAGGGGGCAGGGACATCGACTCGCAGTACTTC
CDR3: CASSVGGRDIDSQYF

size: NA
D: NA
V: TRBV18
J: TRBJ2-1
DNA: TGTGCCAGCTCACCAAACGGGGGTCGCGACAATGAGCAGTTCTTC
CDR3: CASSPNGGRDNEQFF

size: few
D: TRBD2
V: TRBV12-3/TRBV12-4
J: TRBJ2-1
DNA: TGTGCCAGCAGAGCTGCAGGACTAGCGGATGAGCAGTTCTTC
CDR3: CASRAAGLADEQFF

size: NA
D: NA
V: TRBV2
J: TRBJ2-3
DNA: TGTGCCAGTAGACTGGACAGTTACACAGATACGCAGTATTTT
CDR3: CASRLDSYTDTQYF

size: many
D: NA
V: TRBV30
J: TRBJ2-3
DNA: TGTGCCTGGACTCACTTGGGGGGTACGCAGTATTTT
CDR3: CAWTHLGGTQYF

size: many
D: NA
V: TRBV7-9
J: TRBJ2-3
DNA: TGTGCCAGCAGCTTCCGGCCCGCAGATACGCAGTATTTT
CDR3: CASSFRPADTQYF

size: NA
D: NA
V: TRBV7-6
J: TRBJ2-5
DNA: TGTGCCAGCAGTTCCCCGGAGGGACAGAGCCAAGAGACCCAGTACTTC
CDR3: CASSSPEGQSQETQYF

size: NA
D: NA
V: TRBV6-5
J: TRBJ1-1
DNA: TGTGCCAGCAGTTACGCCTCCCCGAACACTGAAGCTTTCTTT
CDR3: CASSYASPNTEAFF

size: few
D: TRBD2
V: TRBV14
J: TRBJ2-1
DNA: TGTGCCAGCAGCCAAGAACTAGCGGGGTCTTTCGGCAATGAGCAGTTCTTC
CDR3: CASSQELAGSFGNEQFF

size: few
D: TRBD2
V: TRBV2
J: TRBJ2-7
DNA: TGTGCCAGCAGTGAGACCGGGACTAGCGGGACCTCCTACGAGCAGTACTTC
CDR3: CASSETGTSGTSYEQYF

size: NA
D: NA
V: TRBV7-9
J: TRBJ1-1
DNA: TGTGCCAGCACCGCCGGGGCCATGAACACTGAAGCTTTCTTT
CDR3: CASTAGAMNTEAFF

size: NA
D: TRBD2
V: TRBV11-1
J: TRBJ2-1
DNA: TGTGCCAGCAGCTTAGGCCCTCTGGGTAGCGGGAGTCGCAATGAGCAGTTCTTC
CDR3: CASSLGPLGSGSRNEQFF

size: NA
D: NA
V: TRBV7-8
J: TRBJ2-1
DNA: TGTGCCAGCAGCTTAGCTCTTTCCCCCTACAATGAGCAGTTCTTC
CDR3: CASSLALSPYNEQFF

size: NA
D: NA
V: TRBV28
J: TRBJ1-5
DNA: TGTGCCAGCAGTTTATTTTCCGGGGGCTTACGCCAGCCCCAGCATTTT
CDR3: CASSLFSGGLRQPQHF

size: few
D: TRBD2
V: TRBV27
J: TRBJ2-2
DNA: TGTGCCAGCAGTTCAATAGCGGGGGAAAACACCGGGGAGCTGTTTTTT
CDR3: CASSSIAGENTGELFF

size: few
D: TRBD2
V: TRBV9
J: TRBJ2-1
DNA: TGTGCCAGCAGCGTAGGAACGAGCGGGAGTATTGAGCAGTTCTTC
CDR3: CASSVGTSGSIEQFF

size: few
D: TRBD2
V: TRBV27
J: TRBJ2-3
DNA: TGTGCCAGCAGTCCTACTAGCGGGGGTAGCACAGATACGCAGTATTTT
CDR3: CASSPTSGGSTDTQYF

size: NA
D: NA
V: TRBV29-1
J: TRBJ2-7
DNA: TGCAGCGTTTTGGTGCTCTACGAGCAGTACTTC
CDR3: CSVLVLYEQYF

size: NA
D: TRBD2
V: TRBV27
J: TRBJ2-3
DNA: TGTGCCAGCAGTATTAATAGCGGGGGAGACTCTAGCACAGATACGCAGTATTTT
CDR3: CASSINSGGDSSTDTQYF

size: few
D: NA
V: TRBV7-2
J: TRBJ2-7
DNA: TGTGCCAGCAGCTTATTCTGGGCGGAGTTGGGCTCCTACGAGCAGTACTTC
CDR3: CASSLFWAELGSYEQYF

size: few
D: NA
V: TRBV2
J: TRBJ2-7
DNA: TGTGCCAGCAGTCCTGAAGGACTCGCATCCTACGAGCAGTACTTC
CDR3: CASSPEGLASYEQYF